Each of the 2 T cell receptor beta chains below was sequenced from the same sample in a study of blood T cell repertoires in COVID-19. TCRdb keeps only in-frame clones here, not all; method: immunoSEQ multiplex PCR. Among about 250,000 clones, around 88% were seen once, and the ten largest hold roughly 6%. Source material: peripheral blood. The receptors originated from a woman aged 25 to 39 with COVID-19, enrolled during active disease.

This chain uses TRBV28 with TRBJ2-7, with TRBD1 matching over 8 bases. Unmatched junction bases numbered 16, after V lost 6 bases and J lost 3 bases. CDR1 is MDHEN and CDR2 is SYDVKM in the germline V gene. The CDR3 is 17 residues long. CDR3 protein: CASRPRQGPGRDYEQYV. In DNA, the CDR3 is TGTGCCAGCAGGCCCCGACAGGGGCCGGGACGTGACTACGAGCAGTACGTC.

The V and J genes are TRBV2 and TRBJ1-4; 10 nucleotides align to TRBD1. The CDR3 is 17 amino acids. V lost 5 bases, J lost 8 bases, and 14 bases stayed unmatched. CDR1 is SNHLY and CDR2 is FYNNEI in the germline V gene. CDR3 amino acids: CASSPTFRDRGWEKLFF. The DNA of the CDR3 is TGTGCCAGCAGTCCCACGTTTCGGGACAGGGGTTGGGAAAAACTGTTTTTT. The variable domain in full, completed from reference TRBV2 and TRBJ1-4, reads EPEVTQTPSHQVTQMGQEVILRCVPISNHLYFYWYRQILGQKVEFLVSFYNNEISEKSEIFDDQFSVERPDGSNFTLKIRSTKLEDSAMYFCASSPTFRDRGWEKLFFGSGTQLSVL.